What follows are 23 T cell receptor beta chains derived from one specimen sequenced in a study of T cell changes during pregnancy in multiple sclerosis. Libraries were prepared by immunoSEQ multiplex PCR; TCRdb keeps only in-frame clonotypes and omits some of them. The sample comprises fewer than 45,000 clones, approximately 91% of which are singletons, and around 4.2% rests with the top ten. The source material was peripheral blood, sampled in the second trimester of pregnancy. The origin of the receptors is a female donor in good health, enrolled as a control in a pregnancy study.

This clone appeared a few times. The chain couples TRBV6-5 to TRBJ1-3; D is ambiguous. CDR3 length: 14 amino acids. Trimming stripped 5 bases from V and 14 bases from J, with 22 bases between. Germline CDR1 reads MNHEY; CDR2 reads SVGAGI. The CDR3 coding sequence is TGTGCCAGCAGTCTTACGGCCGCGGCTCTCGAAGTATATTTT. Translating it yields CASSLTAAALEVYF.

This sequence joins TRBV6-5 and TRBJ1-1, with 8 bases aligning to TRBD1. CDR3 length: 13 amino acids. After removal of 5 bases from V and 8 bases from J, the junction contained 7 bases not matched to a gene. Germline loops: CDR1 MNHEY, CDR2 SVGAGI. The CDR3: CASSPSRDREAFF. The CDR3 nucleotides are TGTGCCAGCAGTCCCTCCCGGGACAGGGAAGCTTTCTTT.

The rearrangement uses TRBV7-9 and TRBJ2-1, with D maybe TRBD2 (6 bases). V gave up 4 bases and J gave up 12 bases, with 22 bases separating them. Germline assignment: CDR1 SEHNR and CDR2 FQNEAQ (reference sequence). The CDR3 has 15 amino acids. The CDR3 DNA sequence: TGTGCCAGCAGCTCCCCCATTATCGGGGCGGAGGGGCAGTTCTTC. It codes for CASSSPIIGAEGQFF.

The sample holds one count of this clone. This chain links TRBV14 with TRBJ2-7, with 9 bases that match TRBD2. The CDR3 is made up of 13 amino acids. Germline CDR1 reads SGHDN; CDR2 reads FVKESK. V lost 1 base, J lost 9 bases, and 4 bases stayed unmatched. The CDR3 loop is CASSQARGLAQYF. The CDR3, as DNA: TGTGCCAGCAGCCAAGCTAGGGGACTAGCGCAGTACTTC.

The CDR3 is CASSERGQGIYEQYF. The DNA of the CDR3 is TGTGCCAGCAGCGAACGGGGACAGGGGATCTACGAGCAGTACTTC. This chain joins TRBV6-5 and TRBJ2-7, with TRBD1 matching over 10 bases. CDR3 length: 15 residues. The V segment lost 6 bases and the J segment 3 bases; nucleotides outside the gene matches: 8. Germline assignment: CDR1 MNHEY and CDR2 SVGAGI.

This clone has a single count. This chain links TRBV4-1 with TRBJ1-5; a possible D gene is TRBD1 (5 bases). Per germline, CDR1 MGHRA and CDR2 YSYEKL. The V and J ends lost 1 base and 1 base respectively, with 14 bases between them. This CDR3 is 17 amino acids long. The CDR3 nucleotides are TGCGCCAGCAGCCAAGGCACCCGGGGGATGAGCAATCAGCCCCAGCATTTT. Translated, it gives CASSQGTRGMSNQPQHF.

The rearrangement links TRBV28 to TRBJ1-6; TRBD1 matches 7 bases. Looked up from germline, CDR1 is MDHEN and CDR2 is SYDVKM. The CDR3 has 13 residues. Losses at the gene ends were 4 bases for V and 7 bases for J; bases not matched to a gene: 1. As DNA, the CDR3 is TGTGCCAGCAGTTACAGGGGAAATTCACCCCTCCACTTT. Protein sequence: CASSYRGNSPLHF.

V usage is TRBV4-1 and J usage is TRBJ2-7; D is perhaps TRBD1 (5 bases). The ends were cut back, 4 bases at V and 6 bases at J, with 13 bases in the middle. Germline CDR1 reads MGHRA; CDR2 reads YSYEKL. This CDR3 has 13 amino acids. This CDR3 is CASSPLGVGEQYF. Written as DNA, the CDR3 is TGCGCCAGCAGCCCCTTAGGGGTTGGCGAGCAGTACTTC.

The rearrangement joins TRBV29-1 to TRBJ1-3; D uncertain. The germline V gene encodes CDR1 SQVTM and CDR2 ANQGSEA. Trimming stripped 7 bases from V and 4 bases from J, with 17 bases between. The length of the CDR3 is 14 residues. The CDR3, as DNA: TGCAGCGCCAGCATGACTCCTGGGGGAAACACCATATATTTT. Its protein is CSASMTPGGNTIYF.

The genes are TRBV15 and TRBJ2-3, with 11 positions matching TRBD2. The CDR3 spans 14 residues. Germline V CDR1 and CDR2: LNHNV, YYDKDF (reference sequence). V trimming: 5 bases; J trimming: 6 bases; junction bases outside the gene matches: 4. The DNA of the CDR3 is TGTGCCACCAGCGGTAGCGGGAGGGACGATACGCAGTATTTT. It yields the protein CATSGSGRDDTQYF.

The DNA for the CDR3 is TGTGCCAGTCAGACGACAGGGACTAGCAATCAGCCCCAGCATTTT. Translated: CASQTTGTSNQPQHF. V is TRBV19 and J is TRBJ1-5, with TRBD1 matching over 7 bases. Germline V CDR1 and CDR2: LNHDA, SQIVND (reference sequence). This CDR3 spans 15 amino acids. V shed 8 bases and J 0 bases; nucleotides not matched to a gene: 7.

The gene calls are TRBV29-1 and TRBJ1-1; TRBD1 might be the D (5 bases). The CDR3 spans 13 residues. The germline V gene encodes CDR1 SQVTM and CDR2 ANQGSEA. The germline V and J ends were trimmed by 0 bases and 5 bases, with 10 bases remaining between them. This CDR3 is CSVEDGAWTEAFF. The DNA for the CDR3 is TGCAGCGTTGAAGATGGGGCTTGGACTGAAGCTTTCTTT.

V and J are TRBV5-6 and TRBJ1-4; the match to TRBD1 covers 9 bases. CDR3 length equals 15 residues. J gave up 6 bases and V 0 bases, and 3 bases lay outside the gene matches. Germline CDR1 is SGHDT and CDR2 is YYEEEE. The CDR3 here is CASSLVRDRDEKLFF. The CDR3, as DNA: TGTGCCAGCAGCTTGGTGAGGGACAGGGATGAAAAACTGTTTTTT.

The chain couples TRBV11-1 to TRBJ2-7; possibly TRBD2 for D (5 bases). This CDR3 is built from 12 residues. CDR1 is SGHAT and CDR2 is FQDESV in the germline V gene (reference sequence). Trimming stripped 1 base from V and 8 bases from J, with 9 bases between. Written as DNA, the CDR3 is TGTGCCAGCAGCTTAGGAAGGGAGAAGCAGTACTTC. Residues: CASSLGREKQYF.

This chain joins TRBV6-1 and TRBJ1-1, with 8 bases fitting TRBD1. The CDR3 has 13 amino acids. Germline CDR1 MNHNS, CDR2 SASEGT. V lost 2 bases to trimming and J lost 8 bases; unmatched junction nucleotides: 4. The chain's CDR3 is CASSETWTGEAFF. For the CDR3, the DNA is TGTGCCAGCAGTGAAACTTGGACAGGGGAAGCTTTCTTT.

The chain combines TRBV7-2 with TRBJ2-1; 8 nucleotides match TRBD2. Unmatched junction bases numbered 5, after V lost 4 bases and J lost 3 bases. The CDR3 runs 15 residues. Germline values: CDR1 SGHTA, CDR2 FQGNSA. Here the CDR3 DNA reads TGTGCCAGCAGCTCACACGGGACTAGCTACAATGAGCAGTTCTTC. Its translation is CASSSHGTSYNEQFF.

The chain is built from TRBV6-4 and TRBJ1-5; 8 positions agree with TRBD1. V was clipped by 6 bases and J by 6 bases; unmatched bases: 4. The CDR3 loop spans 13 amino acids. The germline V gene encodes CDR1 MRHNA and CDR2 SNTAGT. Written as DNA, the CDR3 is TGTGCCAGCAGCGTTACAGGGGGTCAGCCCCAGCATTTT. Protein sequence: CASSVTGGQPQHF.

The J gene is TRBJ2-6, the V gene TRBV15, with D tentatively TRBD2 (5 bases). The CDR3 sequence is 16 residues long. Germline-derived CDR1 and CDR2 are LNHNV and YYDKDF (reference sequence). V lost 6 bases and J 0 bases, leaving 12 bases between the germline ends. CDR3 DNA sequence: TGTGCCACCAGTCCCCGGGATTACTCTGGGGCCAACGTCCTGACTTTC. Translating gives CATSPRDYSGANVLTF.

In the case of this clone: One junction end disagrees with the germline gene, perhaps due to a read error. The rearrangement links TRBV19 to TRBJ1-5; 10 bases align to TRBD1. Germline CDR1 reads LNHDA; CDR2 reads SQIVND (reference sequence). The CDR3 spans 16 residues. For the CDR3, the DNA is TGTGCCAGTAGTATCGACAGGGGGCAGGGCAACCAGCCCCAGCATTTT. It yields the protein CASSIDRGQGNQPQHF.

The chain combines TRBV7-3 with TRBJ2-7; D remains ambiguous. The CDR3 is 14 residues long. V dropped 4 bases and J dropped 2 bases, with 12 bases sitting between them. Looked up from germline, CDR1 is SGHTA and CDR2 is FQGTGA. The CDR3 nucleotides read TGTGCCAGCAGCTCCCGACATGGAACCTACGAGCAGTACTTC. This codes for CASSSRHGTYEQYF.

Many counts were recorded for this clone. The chain couples TRBV11-2 to TRBJ2-7; 9 bases fit TRBD1. Germline V gene lookup returns CDR1 SGHAT and CDR2 FQNNGV. The CDR3 has 13 residues. The V gene end was trimmed by 6 bases and the J gene end by 7 bases; junction bases not matched to a gene: 7. The CDR3 region is CASSRGTGSEQYF. The DNA of the CDR3 is TGTGCCAGCAGTCGCGGGACAGGGAGTGAGCAGTACTTC.

The chain has TRBV11-2 and TRBJ2-7; D uncertain. Germline V gene sequence: CDR1 SGHAT, CDR2 FQNNGV. The length of the CDR3 is 12 residues. The ends were cut back, 0 bases at V and 9 bases at J, with 9 bases in the middle. CDR3 loop: CASSLDLGPQYF. The CDR3, as DNA: TGTGCCAGCAGCTTAGATCTTGGGCCGCAGTACTTC.

The CDR3 sequence is CASSYSGSGNTEAFF. CDR3 nucleotides: TGTGCCAGCAGTTACTCAGGCAGCGGGAACACTGAAGCTTTCTTT. The chain employs TRBV6-5 and TRBJ1-1, with D unclear. From germline, CDR1 is MNHEY and CDR2 SVGAGI. This CDR3 has 15 amino acids. Between the trimmed V and J ends, which lost 0 bases and 1 base, there was a span of 9 bases.